This T cell receptor beta chain was identified during a study of blood T cells in healthy people across ages. Using a J-beta primer mix together with a sample-barcoded 5' primer, a second PCR was run for roughly 6 to 11 cycles. TCRdb called the 5' RACE reads again in MiXCR, with one record for every CDR3 protein. The repertoire includes some 1.5 million distinct CDR3 sequences, 28% of them detected once, and about 8% sits in the top ten. V lost 4 bases to trimming and J lost 2 bases, with 15 bases between them. Germline CDR1 is KGHSH and CDR2 is LQKENI. The CDR3 spans 15 residues. Each donor gave around 9.6 milliliters of peripheral blood.

The receptor was isolated from a woman in her 30s in good health. The chain couples TRBV18 to TRBJ2-7; no clear D gene. Material: blood. CDR3 amino acids: CASSLTPGSAYEQYF. DNA of the CDR3: TGTGCCAGCTCACTTACTCCCGGGTCAGCCTACGAGCAGTACTTC.